Each of the 28 T cell receptor beta chains below was sequenced from the same sample in a study of blood T cell repertoires in COVID-19. Profiling relied on immunoSEQ multiplex PCR, and the TCRdb table lists in-frame clones only, not all of them. This table holds 150,000 to 200,000 clones, around four fifths found once. The sample consisted of PBMCs or T cells enriched from blood (not recorded which). The receptors shown here come from a woman aged 45-65 years in a cohort exposed to, infected with or recovered from COVID-19 (not recorded which).

The genes are TRBV6-5 and TRBJ2-2; D unclear. The CDR3 totals 16 residues. V was pared by 0 bases and J by 3 bases, with 11 bases between. Germline CDR1 and CDR2: MNHEY and SVGAGI. This CDR3 reads CASSYSGIWDTGELFF. The CDR3, as DNA: TGTGCCAGCAGTTACTCGGGCATCTGGGACACCGGGGAGCTGTTTTTT.

CDR3 DNA sequence: TGCAGTGCTAGTCCGAAGACTGGGGAGATTCAGCCCCAGCATTTT. Amino acid sequence: CSASPKTGEIQPQHF. The chain employs TRBV20-1 and TRBJ1-5; the D is unclear. V dropped 3 bases and J dropped 6 bases, with 18 bases sitting between them. CDR1 and CDR2 (germline): DFQATT, SNEGSKA (reference sequence). CDR3 length equals 15 residues.

The V call is TRBV28, the J call TRBJ2-7; D may be TRBD2 (6 bases). V was pared by 6 bases and J by 3 bases, with 15 bases between. CDR1 MDHEN and CDR2 SYDVKM come from the germline V gene. The CDR3 contains 14 residues. The CDR3 sequence is CASSSSGRDYEQYF. The CDR3 bases are TGTGCCAGCAGCTCCTCCGGGAGAGACTACGAGCAGTACTTC.

This chain connects TRBV30 to TRBJ2-7; D unclear. From germline, CDR1 is GTSNPN and CDR2 SVGIG (reference sequence). V was pared by 0 bases and J by 3 bases, with 15 bases between. The CDR3 extends over 15 amino acids. The CDR3 DNA sequence: TGTGCCTGGAGTGTCGCGACCGAAGCGATCTACGAGCAGTACTTC. It is translated as CAWSVATEAIYEQYF.

The V and J genes are TRBV14 and TRBJ1-2; no clear D gene. The germline V gene encodes CDR1 SGHDN and CDR2 FVKESK. The germline V and J ends were trimmed by 2 bases and 4 bases, with 5 bases remaining between them. The CDR3 sequence is 12 residues long. CDR3 sequence (DNA): TGTGCCAGCAGCCAATCCGGCTATGGCTACACCTTC. Encoded protein: CASSQSGYGYTF.

A few counts support this clone. J is TRBJ1-1 and V is TRBV7-8; 8 nucleotides line up with TRBD1. The CDR3 extends over 15 amino acids. V was clipped by 5 bases and J by 5 bases; unmatched bases: 10. CDR1 is SGHVS, CDR2 FQNEAQ, per germline. CDR3 sequence: CASSANRGVGTEAFF. Written as DNA, the CDR3 is TGTGCCAGCAGCGCCAACAGGGGGGTCGGGACTGAAGCTTTCTTT.

This clone has just a few counts. The rearrangement uses TRBV19 and TRBJ2-1; 12 bases agree with TRBD2. Germline-derived CDR1 and CDR2 are LNHDA and SQIVND (reference sequence). The length of the CDR3 is 14 residues. Germline trimming cut 6 bases from V and 8 bases from J; bases unmatched to any gene: 5. In DNA form, the CDR3 reads TGTGCCAGTAGACTGACTAGCGGGAGTTATGAGCAGTTCTTC. Translated, it gives CASRLTSGSYEQFF.

The chain is built from TRBV2 and TRBJ1-5; no clear D. Germline CDR1 SNHLY, CDR2 FYNNEI. The CDR3 length is 14 residues. Trimming took off 3 bases at V and 4 bases at J, with 10 bases between the two ends. The CDR3 spells CASSERGLNQPQHF. CDR3 DNA: TGTGCCAGCAGTGAGAGAGGTTTGAATCAGCCCCAGCATTTT.

The CDR3 nucleotides read TGTGCCAGCAGCTCCGGACTAGCGGAGGGGACAGATACGCAGTATTTT. Its protein is CASSSGLAEGTDTQYF. V is TRBV11-2 and J is TRBJ2-3; the match to TRBD2 covers 10 bases. Per the germline V gene, CDR1 is SGHAT and CDR2 is FQNNGV. V shed 4 bases and J 3 bases; nucleotides not matched to a gene: 7. This CDR3 region has 16 residues.

This chain links TRBV28 with TRBJ1-2; 7 bases align to TRBD1. The CDR3 length is 15 residues. Trimming removed 5 bases from V and 4 bases from J; junction bases left unmatched: 10. Germline V gives CDR1 MDHEN, CDR2 SYDVKM. The CDR3 is CASSLRTGTGYGYTF. The CDR3 nucleotides read TGTGCCAGCAGTCTAAGGACAGGAACGGGCTATGGCTACACCTTC.

V and J are TRBV10-1 and TRBJ1-6; D uncertain. Germline lookup yields CDR1 WNHNN and CDR2 SYGVQD (reference sequence). There are 13 residues in the CDR3. Deletions cut 6 bases from V and 8 bases from J, with 11 bases between. CDR3 nucleotide sequence: TGCGCCAGCAGGGTTCCACGAGATTCACCCCTCCACTTT. This sequence encodes CASRVPRDSPLHF.

This chain uses TRBV4-3 with TRBJ2-7, with no clear D. The germline CDR1 and CDR2 sequences are LGHNA and YSLEER. Trimming cost V 2 bases and J 4 bases, with 15 bases left between them. This CDR3 spans 15 amino acids. The CDR3 spells CASSQLLTGGYEQYF. The CDR3 nucleotides read TGCGCCAGCAGCCAACTTTTGACGGGTGGATACGAGCAGTACTTC.

The rearrangement joins TRBV28 to TRBJ2-7, with 8 nucleotides matching TRBD1. The CDR3 is 13 residues long. Germline CDR1 and CDR2: MDHEN and SYDVKM. The junction had 10 bases not matched to a gene; V was cut back by 11 bases and J by 4 bases. CDR3 sequence (DNA): TGTGCCGTCACAGGACAGGGTTCTTACGAGCAGTACTTC. This gives the protein CAVTGQGSYEQYF.

This chain uses TRBV28 with TRBJ2-3; 8 bases fit TRBD2. Losses at the gene ends were 5 bases for V and 3 bases for J; bases not matched to a gene: 4. Germline V gene lookup returns CDR1 MDHEN and CDR2 SYDVKM. This CDR3 has 14 residues. CDR3 in amino acids: CASSPGLVTDTQYF. In DNA, the CDR3 is TGTGCCAGCAGTCCGGGACTAGTTACAGATACGCAGTATTTT. The variable domain in full, with the rest retrieved from reference TRBV28 and TRBJ2-3, is DVKVTQSSRYLVKRTGEKVFLECVQDMDHENMFWYRQDPGLGLRLIYFSYDVKMKEKGDIPEGYSVSREKKERFSLILESASTNQTSMYLCASSPGLVTDTQYFGPGTRLTVL.

This clone was counted only a few times. The chain couples TRBV9 to TRBJ1-3; 9 bases are a match to TRBD1. The germline V gene has CDR1 SGDLS and CDR2 YYNGEE. V shed 0 bases and J 2 bases; nucleotides not matched to a gene: 3. CDR3 size: 16 residues. Written as DNA, the CDR3 is TGTGCCAGCAGCGTAGCGGGACAGGGAACTGGAAACACCATATATTTT. The encoded protein is CASSVAGQGTGNTIYF. The complete variable domain, with remaining parts taken from reference TRBV9 and TRBJ1-3, reads DSGVTQTPKHLITATGQRVTLRCSPRSGDLSVYWYQQSLDQGLQFLIQYYNGEERAKGNILERFSAQQFPDLHSELNLSSLELGDSALYFCASSVAGQGTGNTIYFGEGSWLTVV.

The CDR3 sequence is CASSEFMGHSGELFF. The CDR3 DNA reads TGTGCCAGCAGTGAGTTTATGGGGCATTCCGGGGAGCTGTTTTTT. The V and J genes are TRBV2 and TRBJ2-2; D may be TRBD1 (5 bases). The CDR3 runs to 15 residues. Germline-derived CDR1 and CDR2 are SNHLY and FYNNEI. The V and J ends lost 3 bases and 6 bases respectively, with 14 bases between them.

The chain recombines TRBV15 with TRBJ1-4; TRBD1 might be the D (6 bases). Germline lookup yields CDR1 LNHNV and CDR2 YYDKDF (reference sequence). The CDR3 is 14 residues long. Deletions cut 6 bases from V and 4 bases from J, with 12 bases between. This CDR3 is CATRIDRHNEKLFF. CDR3 in DNA: TGTGCCACCAGGATTGACAGGCATAATGAAAAACTGTTTTTT.

V gene TRBV19 combines with J gene TRBJ2-3; 7 bases match TRBD1. The CDR3 spans 13 residues. After removal of 5 bases from V and 6 bases from J, the junction contained 5 bases not matched to a gene. CDR1 is LNHDA and CDR2 is SQIVND in the germline V gene (reference sequence). The CDR3 is CASSVTGADTQYF. The CDR3 DNA reads as TGTGCCAGTAGTGTTACAGGGGCCGATACGCAGTATTTT.

This clone was seen once. This chain uses TRBV3-1 (or the pseudogene TRBV3-2) with TRBJ1-2; D may be TRBD1 (6 bases). Per the germline V gene, CDR1 is LGHDT and CDR2 is YNNKEL (reference sequence). Trimming took 5 bases from V and 7 from J, leaving 11 bases between them. The CDR3 is 12 amino acids. The CDR3 here is CASSGNRVGYTF. CDR3 DNA: TGTGCCAGCAGCGGAAACAGGGTTGGCTACACCTTC.

The V call is TRBV19, the J call TRBJ1-3; D gene unclear. Germline CDR1 is LNHDA and CDR2 is SQIVND (reference sequence). Trimming removed 6 bases at V and 1 base at J, with 10 bases between. The CDR3 sequence is 14 residues long. The CDR3 nucleotides read TGTGCCAGTAGCCCGGGAGGTTCTGGAAACACCATATATTTT. Its protein product is CASSPGGSGNTIYF.

CDR3 residues: CASSEGEGQGDEQFF. CDR3 DNA sequence: TGTGCCAGCAGTGAAGGGGAGGGGCAGGGCGATGAGCAGTTCTTC. The chain links TRBV6-1 to TRBJ2-1, with TRBD2 matching 7 bases. V shed 1 base and J 8 bases; nucleotides not matched to a gene: 8. The CDR3 covers 15 residues. Germline assignment: CDR1 MNHNS and CDR2 SASEGT.

A single count supports this clone. The chain carries TRBV5-4 and TRBJ2-6; 8 nucleotides match TRBD1. V lost 4 bases, J lost 0 bases, and 9 bases stayed unmatched. This CDR3 spans 18 amino acids. Germline CDR1 is SGHNT and CDR2 is YYREEE (reference sequence). In DNA form, the CDR3 reads TGTGCCAGCAGCCGGGCAGGGGGCACAAACTCTGGGGCCAACGTCCTGACTTTC. Residues: CASSRAGGTNSGANVLTF.

The V call is TRBV29-1, the J call TRBJ2-2, with TRBD1 matching over 9 bases. Germline CDR1 reads SQVTM; CDR2 reads ANQGSEA. Trimming at V came to 6 bases and at J to 7 bases, leaving 9 bases not matched to a gene. The CDR3 runs to 14 residues. DNA of the CDR3: TGCAGCGTCGGCCGGGACAGGGTGAACGGGGAGCTGTTTTTT. It is translated as CSVGRDRVNGELFF.

The V and J genes are TRBV2 and TRBJ1-3, with a tentative D call TRBD1 (5 bases). The CDR3 is made up of 14 amino acids. Trimming removed 8 bases at V and 3 bases at J, with 14 bases between. Germline CDR1 and CDR2: SNHLY and FYNNEI. The CDR3 nucleotides are TGTGCCAGCGGCTTGCAGGGTGGTGGAAACACCATATATTTT. Translating gives CASGLQGGGNTIYF.

This clone is a singleton in its sample. V and J are TRBV4-2 and TRBJ1-2; D unresolved. Germline V gives CDR1 LGHNA, CDR2 YNFKEQ. This CDR3 region has 14 residues. Trimming cost V 0 bases and J 2 bases, with 7 bases left between them. CDR3 in DNA: TGTGCCAGCAGCCAAGAGGGAGAAAACTATGGCTACACCTTC. It codes for CASSQEGENYGYTF.

This clone was counted a single time. The CDR3 nucleotides are TGTGCCAGCGAGAGAGTCCGCTACGGCTACACCTTC. It yields the protein CASERVRYGYTF. The rearrangement links TRBV6-4 to TRBJ1-2; D unclear. With 8 bases removed from V and 8 bases from J, the gap between germline ends came to 15 bases. Looked up from germline, CDR1 is MRHNA and CDR2 is SNTAGT. This CDR3 is built from 12 residues.

V is TRBV12-3 or TRBV12-4 and J is TRBJ1-2, with 7 bases aligning to TRBD1. The junction had 7 bases not matched to a gene; V was cut back by 6 bases and J by 6 bases. The CDR3 loop spans 13 amino acids. CDR3 bases: TGTGCCAGCAGAAGACAGGGTTCCGATGGCTACACCTTC. Its translation is CASRRQGSDGYTF.

The CDR3 DNA is TGTGCCAGCAGTTTATCTCGCGGGGACGCCTACAATGAGCAGTTCTTC. This encodes CASSLSRGDAYNEQFF. The rearrangement joins TRBV27 to TRBJ2-1, with D tentatively TRBD2 (6 bases). This CDR3 is 16 amino acids long. CDR1 and CDR2 (germline): MNHEY, SMNVEV (reference sequence). The V and J ends lost 0 bases and 2 bases respectively, with 11 bases between them.